These T cell receptor beta chains were read from a single sample in a study of technical replicates of blood from a handful of donors. TCRdb keeps only in-frame clones here, not all; method: immunoSEQ multiplex PCR. The sample comprises under 100,000 clones, roughly 93% of which are singletons, and approximately 0.25% rests with the top ten. The sequenced sample was T cells isolated from PBMCs. These receptor sequences come from a human donor in good health. CDR3s include the opening cysteine and the closing phenylalanine or tryptophan. The D gene is left open where the match is weak. Size is stated for part of the rows, as once, few or many counts, or as a class when the clone is expanded.

j_call	v_call	d_call	clone_size	cdr3_aa	cdr3_nt
TRBJ2-1	TRBV27	TRBD2	NA	CASKRLAGELFF	TGTGCCAGCAAGAGGCTAGCGGGAGAACTGTTCTTC
TRBJ2-7	TRBV19	TRBD2	NA	CASSISLADEQYF	TGTGCCAGTAGTATTTCACTAGCGGACGAGCAGTACTTC
TRBJ1-1	TRBV4-1	NA	NA	CASSHPSQGNTEAFF	TGCGCCAGCAGCCATCCATCACAGGGGAACACTGAAGCTTTCTTT
TRBJ2-2	TRBV5-1	TRBD1	once	CASSFTGATGELFF	TGCGCCAGCAGCTTCACAGGGGCGACCGGGGAGCTGTTTTTT
TRBJ1-2	TRBV6-4	TRBD1	NA	CASEAYRGFGGYTF	TGTGCCAGCGAAGCCTACAGGGGGTTTGGAGGCTACACCTTC
TRBJ1-1	TRBV5-1	NA	NA	CASSREGSRGAEAFF	TGCGCCAGCAGCCGGGAAGGGTCCCGGGGTGCTGAAGCTTTCTTT
TRBJ2-7	TRBV10-3	TRBD2	once	CAIRKTSGVTYEQYF	TGTGCCATCAGGAAAACTAGCGGGGTGACCTACGAGCAGTACTTC
TRBJ1-2	TRBV25-1	NA	NA	CASLAGDGYTF	TGTGCCAGCCTCGCAGGGGATGGCTACACCTTC
TRBJ1-1	TRBV27	TRBD1	NA	CASSSGQGMNTEAFF	TGTGCCAGCAGTTCTGGACAGGGAATGAACACTGAAGCTTTCTTT
TRBJ2-4	TRBV19	NA	NA	CASSISVLAKNIQYF	TGTGCCAGTAGTATTAGCGTACTAGCCAAAAACATTCAGTACTTC
TRBJ2-7	TRBV27	NA	NA	CASSFLATNEQYF	TGTGCCAGCAGTTTTCTAGCGACGAACGAGCAGTACTTC
TRBJ1-1	TRBV5-1	NA	NA	CASSPGSLGGTEAFF	TGCGCCAGCAGCCCCGGGTCCTTAGGGGGAACTGAAGCTTTCTTT
TRBJ2-2	TRBV19	NA	NA	CASQEHTGELFF	TGTGCCAGTCAGGAACACACCGGGGAGCTGTTTTTT
TRBJ2-7	TRBV2	NA	NA	CASSDAGQIYEQYF	TGTGCCAGCAGTGACGCCGGACAGATTTACGAGCAGTACTTC
TRBJ1-5	TRBV9	NA	few	CASSAGNSNQPQHF	TGTGCCAGCAGCGCAGGTAATAGCAATCAGCCCCAGCATTTT
TRBJ2-7	TRBV5-4	TRBD2	NA	CASSLYAGAGSSYEQYF	TGTGCCAGCAGCTTATATGCGGGAGCGGGGTCCTCCTACGAGCAGTACTTC
TRBJ2-3	TRBV2	TRBD1	NA	CAIGQGFRTDTQYF	TGTGCCATCGGACAGGGATTTCGTACAGATACGCAGTATTTT
TRBJ1-2	TRBV28	NA	NA	CASSFPLRGYGYTF	TGTGCCAGCAGTTTTCCCCTCCGGGGTTATGGCTACACCTTC
TRBJ1-2	TRBV13	TRBD1	NA	CASSLNRGGYTF	TGTGCCAGCAGCCTGAACAGGGGAGGCTACACCTTC
TRBJ1-2	TRBV6-5	NA	once	CASSYSQSNYGYTF	TGTGCCAGCAGTTACTCCCAGTCTAACTATGGCTACACCTTC
TRBJ1-3	TRBV5-5	NA	NA	CASSFSAAQDGNTIYF	TGTGCCAGCAGCTTCTCAGCGGCGCAAGATGGAAACACCATATATTTT
TRBJ2-7	TRBV6-1	NA	NA	CASSEVTVDEQYF	TGTGCCAGCAGTGAAGTGACAGTTGACGAGCAGTACTTC
TRBJ2-2	TRBV9	NA	NA	CASSVVGAWNTGELFF	TGTGCCAGCAGCGTAGTGGGGGCGTGGAACACCGGGGAGCTGTTTTTT
TRBJ1-1	TRBV9	NA	NA	CASSLLSGLNTEAFF	TGTGCCAGCAGCCTGCTGTCAGGGCTGAACACTGAAGCTTTCTTT
TRBJ1-1	TRBV5-1	NA	NA	CASSQDTAEAFF	TGCGCCAGCAGCCAGGACACCGCTGAAGCTTTCTTT
TRBJ2-1	TRBV4-2	TRBD2	few	CASSQDLGGRRNNEQFF	TGTGCCAGCAGCCAAGATTTGGGCGGGAGAAGGAACAATGAGCAGTTCTTC
TRBJ1-2	TRBV5-1	NA	once	CASSKEHNYGYTF	TGCGCCAGCAGCAAGGAGCACAACTATGGCTACACCTTC
TRBJ2-1	TRBV18	NA	NA	CASSPYTRTYNEQFF	TGTGCCAGCTCACCATACACTAGGACCTACAATGAGCAGTTCTTC
TRBJ2-2	TRBV4-2	TRBD1	NA	CASSQSWTGAVTGELFF	TGTGCCAGCAGCCAGAGCTGGACAGGGGCCGTGACCGGGGAGCTGTTTTTT
TRBJ2-5	TRBV4-1	TRBD2	NA	CASSRGTSGAQWETQYF	TGCGCCAGCAGCCGAGGGACTAGCGGGGCCCAGTGGGAGACCCAGTACTTC
TRBJ1-5	TRBV7-9	NA	NA	CASSLGGSHQPQHF	TGTGCCAGCAGCTTAGGTGGTAGTCATCAGCCCCAGCATTTT
TRBJ2-1	TRBV2	NA	NA	CASSLTDSSYNEQFF	TGTGCCAGCAGTCTAACGGACTCTTCCTACAATGAGCAGTTCTTC
TRBJ2-2	TRBV9	TRBD1	once	CASSVDRGYPGELFF	TGTGCCAGCAGCGTAGACAGGGGGTATCCCGGGGAGCTGTTTTTT
TRBJ1-2	TRBV30	NA	NA	CAWSVGGYGYTF	TGTGCCTGGAGTGTGGGAGGGTATGGCTACACCTTC
TRBJ1-4	TRBV6-5	NA	NA	CASSLQGREKLFF	TGTGCCAGCAGTCTACAGGGTAGGGAAAAACTGTTTTTT
TRBJ2-1	TRBV5-5	NA	NA	CASSLAVAGDEQFF	TGTGCCAGCAGCTTGGCCGTTGCAGGGGATGAGCAGTTCTTC
TRBJ2-5	TRBV5-1	NA	NA	CASSLVSLQRRETQYF	TGCGCCAGCAGCTTGGTATCCCTTCAGCGACGAGAGACCCAGTACTTC
TRBJ2-5	TRBV9	TRBD2	NA	CASSVVSGSRGETQYF	TGTGCCAGCAGCGTAGTCAGCGGGAGTCGGGGAGAGACCCAGTACTTC
TRBJ1-2	TRBV12-5	NA	NA	CASGLDSFYGYTF	TGTGCTAGTGGTTTGGACTCATTCTATGGCTACACCTTC
TRBJ1-1	TRBV13	NA	NA	CASSLFGEGAFF	TGTGCCAGCAGCTTATTCGGGGAGGGGGCTTTCTTT